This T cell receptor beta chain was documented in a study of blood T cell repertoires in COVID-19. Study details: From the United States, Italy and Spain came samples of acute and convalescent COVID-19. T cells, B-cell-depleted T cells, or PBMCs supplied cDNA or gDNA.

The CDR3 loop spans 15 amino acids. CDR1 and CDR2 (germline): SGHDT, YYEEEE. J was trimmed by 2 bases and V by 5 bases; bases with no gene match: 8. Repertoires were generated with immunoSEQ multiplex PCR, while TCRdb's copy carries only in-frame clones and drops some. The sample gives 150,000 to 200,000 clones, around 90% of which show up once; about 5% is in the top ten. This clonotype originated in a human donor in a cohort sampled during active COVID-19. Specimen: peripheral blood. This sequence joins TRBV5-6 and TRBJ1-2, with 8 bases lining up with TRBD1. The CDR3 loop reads CASSFGGQANYGYTF. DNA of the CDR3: TGTGCCAGCAGTTTTGGGGGACAGGCAAACTATGGCTACACCTTC.